These 22 T cell receptor beta chains originate from one sample sequenced in a study of circulating and synovial CD4+ cells in juvenile arthritis. TCRdb's table, derived via immunoSEQ multiplex PCR, lists solely in-frame clones and lacks some. The table shows several thousand clones, with roughly 76% occurring only once. Sample: CD4+ T cells from synovial fluid. Receptors originate from a human donor with juvenile idiopathic arthritis.

The gene calls are TRBV18 and TRBJ2-3; 9 bases agree with TRBD2. Trimming at V came to 3 bases and at J to 4 bases, leaving 5 bases not matched to a gene. The V gene's germline CDR1 is KGHSH and CDR2 LQKENI. CDR3 length: 15 residues. The CDR3 DNA is TGTGCCAGCTCACCGAGCCTAGCGGGATCAGATACGCAGTATTTT. Its translation: CASSPSLAGSDTQYF. Supplemented by reference TRBV18 and TRBJ2-3, the full variable domain reads NAGVMQNPRHLVRRRGQEARLRCSPMKGHSHVYWYRQLPEEGLKFMVYLQKENIIDESGMPKERFSAEFPKEGPSILRIQQVVRGDSAAYFCASSPSLAGSDTQYFGPGTRLTVL.

The chain employs TRBV30 and TRBJ1-2; tentatively, D is TRBD1 (5 bases). Germline values: CDR1 GTSNPN, CDR2 SVGIG (reference sequence). V lost 2 bases and J lost 2, with 6 bases in between. The CDR3 sequence is 12 residues long. The CDR3 coding sequence is TGTGCCTGGAGTTCAGGGAACTATGGCTACACCTTC. It translates to CAWSSGNYGYTF.

This chain links TRBV19 with TRBJ1-5, with D maybe TRBD1 (6 bases). This CDR3 comprises 14 residues. V shed 1 base and J shed 4 bases, with 8 bases lying between them. The V gene's germline CDR1 is LNHDA and CDR2 SQIVND (reference sequence). Here the CDR3 DNA reads TGTGCCAGTAGTATAGTCAGGGGTAATCAGCCCCAGCATTTT. Its translation is CASSIVRGNQPQHF.

V gene TRBV10-1 combines with J gene TRBJ1-2; 9 positions agree with TRBD1. This CDR3 is built from 15 residues. V shed 2 bases, J shed 3 bases, and the junction held 4 bases outside the gene matches. Germline values: CDR1 WNHNN, CDR2 SYGVQD (reference sequence). CDR3 loop: CASSEKDRGDYGYTF. The CDR3 DNA reads TGCGCCAGCAGTGAGAAGGACAGGGGTGACTATGGCTACACCTTC.

This chain links TRBV6-6 with TRBJ1-1; no clear D gene. The V and J ends lost 4 bases and 0 bases respectively, with 15 bases between them. The CDR3 is 16 amino acids. Germline CDR1 is MNHNY and CDR2 is SVGAGI (reference sequence). The CDR3 DNA is TGTGCCAGCAGTTGGGGAGTTGGACGGGTGAACACTGAAGCTTTCTTT. This codes for CASSWGVGRVNTEAFF.

J is TRBJ1-2 and V is TRBV4-1; TRBD1 aligns across 11 bases. This CDR3 has 16 amino acids. J was trimmed by 5 bases and V by 0 bases; bases with no gene match: 5. CDR1 and CDR2 from the germline V gene are MGHRA and YSYEKL. The CDR3 DNA follows: TGCGCCAGCAGCCAAGATCCGGGACAGGGGGGATATGGCTACACCTTC. Translating gives CASSQDPGQGGYGYTF.

J is TRBJ2-1 and V is TRBV6-4; no firm D call. Germline assignment: CDR1 MRHNA and CDR2 SNTAGT. This CDR3 has 12 residues. V lost 6 bases to trimming and J lost 7 bases, with 10 bases between them. The CDR3 loop reads CASSDGRNEQFF. CDR3 bases: TGTGCCAGCAGCGACGGCAGGAATGAGCAGTTCTTC.

This chain connects TRBV6-6 to TRBJ2-1, with D unclear. Trimming pared 0 bases from V and 4 bases from J, leaving 7 bases between. From germline, CDR1 is MNHNY and CDR2 SVGAGI (reference sequence). The CDR3 has 14 residues. The CDR3 region is CASSYSQVYNEQFF. CDR3 coding DNA: TGTGCCAGCAGTTACTCGCAGGTTTACAATGAGCAGTTCTTC.

The chain recombines TRBV6-1 with TRBJ1-3; 7 positions match TRBD1. Germline-derived CDR1 and CDR2 are MNHNS and SASEGT. V was pared by 0 bases and J by 4 bases, with 6 bases of the junction left unmatched. This CDR3 has 16 amino acids. CDR3 in amino acids: CASSEADRVPGNTIYF. CDR3 coding DNA: TGTGCCAGCAGTGAAGCTGACAGGGTTCCAGGAAACACCATATATTTT.

This chain uses TRBV7-6 with TRBJ2-5, with 8 bases lining up with TRBD1. The trim removed 5 bases at V and 4 bases at J, leaving 9 bases unmatched. Germline V gene data show CDR1 as SGHVS and CDR2 as FNYEAQ. The CDR3 has 15 residues. CDR3 DNA sequence: TGTGCCAGCAGCCCTAGGACAGGGACGGGAGAGACCCAGTACTTC. Translating it yields CASSPRTGTGETQYF.

V gene TRBV7-8 combines with J gene TRBJ2-7; 14 nucleotides agree with TRBD2. V lost 0 bases to trimming and J lost 3 bases; unmatched junction nucleotides: 10. The CDR3 length is 19 residues. The germline V gene has CDR1 SGHVS and CDR2 FQNEAQ. The CDR3 bases are TGTGCCAGCAGCTTAGCGTTGGGACTAGCGGGAGTAGGGATCTACGAGCAGTACTTC. This sequence encodes CASSLALGLAGVGIYEQYF. The full variable domain, completed using reference TRBV7-8 and TRBJ2-7, is GAGVSQSPRYKVAKRGQDVALRCDPISGHVSLFWYQQALGQGPEFLTYFQNEAQLDKSGLPSDRFFAERPEGSVSTLKIQRTQQEDSAVYLCASSLALGLAGVGIYEQYFGPGTRLTVT.

V gene TRBV27 combines with J gene TRBJ1-2; 7 bases are shared with TRBD1. Germline CDR1 reads MNHEY; CDR2 reads SMNVEV (reference sequence). Trimming at V came to 6 bases and at J to 4 bases, leaving 17 bases not matched to a gene. The CDR3 runs to 17 residues. CDR3 sequence: CASRTTWGQPLGYGYTF. In DNA form, the CDR3 reads TGTGCCAGCAGAACTACCTGGGGACAGCCCCTGGGCTATGGCTACACCTTC.

Written as DNA, the CDR3 is TGCAGCGTTGAAGGGACAGGGAAAAACATTCAGTACTTC. It yields the protein CSVEGTGKNIQYF. This chain links TRBV29-1 with TRBJ2-4, with 8 bases that match TRBD1. Germline V CDR1 and CDR2: SQVTM, ANQGSEA. V lost 1 base to trimming and J lost 4 bases; unmatched junction nucleotides: 0. The CDR3 is 13 amino acids.

This chain uses TRBV5-5 with TRBJ2-3; 8 bases agree with TRBD2. The CDR3 length is 16 residues. Germline loops: CDR1 SGHKS, CDR2 YYEKEE (reference sequence). V trimming: 3 bases; J trimming: 2 bases; junction bases outside the gene matches: 8. The DNA for the CDR3 is TGTGCCAGCAGCTCGTCGACCGGGGGGGACACAGATACGCAGTATTTT. Translated, it gives CASSSSTGGDTDTQYF.

J is TRBJ1-2 and V is TRBV10-3; 7 bases align to TRBD1. This CDR3 has 12 residues. Trimming removed 6 bases from V and 4 bases from J; junction bases left unmatched: 2. Germline CDR1 ENHRY, CDR2 SYGVKD. The CDR3 reads CAISDRAYGYTF. The CDR3 coding sequence is TGTGCCATCAGCGACAGGGCCTATGGCTACACCTTC.

The chain is built from TRBV15 and TRBJ1-5, with 7 bases lining up with TRBD1. Germline-derived CDR1 and CDR2 are LNHNV and YYDKDF (reference sequence). This CDR3 comprises 15 residues. The J segment lost 0 bases and the V segment lost 3 bases, leaving 2 bases of the junction unmatched. The CDR3 DNA sequence: TGTGCCACCAGCAGCCGGGACAGTAGCAATCAGCCCCAGCATTTT. Amino acids: CATSSRDSSNQPQHF.

There are a few counts of this clone. This chain links TRBV19 with TRBJ2-7, with D perhaps TRBD2 (6 bases). Germline CDR1 LNHDA, CDR2 SQIVND (reference sequence). CDR3 length: 15 amino acids. The V and J ends lost 1 base and 0 bases respectively, with 10 bases between them. This chain's CDR3 is CASSIGAGSSYEQYF. CDR3 nucleotides: TGTGCCAGTAGTATAGGGGCGGGGAGCTCCTACGAGCAGTACTTC.

This chain uses TRBV6-6 with TRBJ2-3; TRBD2 matches at 10 bases. CDR1 is MNHNY and CDR2 is SVGAGI in the germline V gene (reference sequence). With V trimmed by 7 bases and J by 1 base, 8 bases remained unmatched. The CDR3 length is 16 residues. This CDR3 is CASTPGTSVGTDTQYF. DNA of the CDR3: TGTGCCAGCACGCCCGGGACTAGCGTCGGCACAGATACGCAGTATTTT.

The V and J genes are TRBV5-1 and TRBJ1-3; weak D call: TRBD1 (6 bases). The germline V gene encodes CDR1 SGHRS and CDR2 YFSETQ. The CDR3 has 16 residues. V was shortened by 0 bases and J by 1 base, with 11 bases between the two germline ends. In DNA, the CDR3 is TGCGCCAGCAGCTTGGGGGACACCTTATCTGGAAACACCATATATTTT. It codes for CASSLGDTLSGNTIYF.

The chain carries TRBV19 and TRBJ1-5, with TRBD1 matching 12 bases. Germline trimming cut 2 bases from V and 2 bases from J; bases unmatched to any gene: 4. In germline, CDR1 is LNHDA, CDR2 SQIVND (reference sequence). CDR3 length: 17 residues. The CDR3 loop is CASSIWDRGQGNQPQHF. CDR3 coding DNA: TGTGCCAGTAGTATATGGGACAGGGGGCAAGGCAATCAGCCCCAGCATTTT. Full variable domain (rest looked up from reference TRBV19 and TRBJ1-5): DGGITQSPKYLFRKEGQNVTLSCEQNLNHDAMYWYRQDPGQGLRLIYYSQIVNDFQKGDIAEGYSVSREKKESFPLTVTSAQKNPTAFYLCASSIWDRGQGNQPQHFGDGTRLSIL.

By its share, this clone is large (0.1 to 1%). The CDR3 region has the DNA TGTGCCAGCAGCTCACAGGGTCGAACTGAAGCTTTCTTT. Its protein is CASSSQGRTEAFF. The chain recombines TRBV2 with TRBJ1-1, with D possibly being TRBD1 (6 bases). The germline V gene encodes CDR1 SNHLY and CDR2 FYNNEI. The CDR3 is 13 amino acids. Trimming shortened V by 6 bases and J by 5 bases, and 13 bases separated the two germline ends.

The chain uses TRBV10-3 and TRBJ2-3; TRBD2 agrees at 13 bases. The germline CDR1 and CDR2 sequences are ENHRY and SYGVKD. V dropped 0 bases and J dropped 4; count of bases not matched to a gene: 13. CDR3 size: 20 residues. CDR3 nucleotides: TGTGCCATCAGTGAGTCACGGCGACTAGCGGGGGGCCAAGGCCCAGATACGCAGTATTTT. Translating it yields CAISESRRLAGGQGPDTQYF.